The rows below give T cell receptor beta chains drawn from one sample of a study of blood T cell repertoires in COVID-19. Only in-frame clones appear in the TCRdb table, and some are missing; sequencing was by immunoSEQ multiplex PCR. Of some 130,000 clones detected, 85% to 90% appear once; the ten largest clones hold around 4.5%. Sequences were obtained from peripheral blood. These receptors originate from a man between 60 and 70 years old with COVID-19, enrolled during active disease. Both conserved end residues are part of each CDR3. A D gene is named only where the DNA matches it firmly. Only part of the rows carry a size: once, few, many, or a class if the clone is expanded.

CDR3,DNA,size,J,length,D,V
CAWSHLISGISGNTIYF,TGTGCCTGGAGTCACTTGATTTCAGGCATCTCTGGAAACACCATATATTTT,.,TRBJ1-3,17,.,TRBV30
CAIVPGQGSYEQYF,TGTGCCATCGTTCCGGGACAGGGCTCCTACGAGCAGTACTTC,.,TRBJ2-7,14,TRBD1,TRBV10-3
CAISREGENGELFF,TGTGCCATCAGTAGGGAGGGGGAGAACGGGGAGCTGTTTTTT,.,TRBJ2-2,14,.,TRBV10-3
CASGQGYGYTF,TGTGCCAGCGGACAGGGTTATGGCTACACCTTC,.,TRBJ1-2,11,TRBD1,TRBV7-9
CASSLNRGIYEQYF,TGCGCCAGCAGCTTGAACAGGGGAATCTACGAGCAGTACTTC,.,TRBJ2-7,14,TRBD1,TRBV5-1
CASSASGGSSYNEQFF,TGTGCCAGCAGCGCTAGCGGGGGAAGCTCCTACAATGAGCAGTTCTTC,.,TRBJ2-1,16,TRBD2,TRBV5-4
CASSQTAGGLSPLHF,TGCGCCAGCAGCCAAACAGCAGGGGGTCTCTCACCCCTCCACTTT,.,TRBJ1-6,15,TRBD1,TRBV4-1
CASSMGHRDGYTF,TGTGCCAGCAGCATGGGACACCGGGATGGCTACACCTTC,.,TRBJ1-2,13,.,TRBV11-3
CASSIQTGAQETQYF,TGTGCCAGTAGTATCCAGACAGGGGCGCAAGAGACCCAGTACTTC,once,TRBJ2-5,15,TRBD1,TRBV19
CAISGGGGNEKLFF,TGTGCCATCAGTGGAGGGGGCGGAAATGAAAAACTGTTTTTT,.,TRBJ1-4,14,TRBD1,TRBV10-3
CATSSRDRGDEKLFF,TGTGCCACCAGCAGCCGGGACAGGGGGGACGAAAAACTGTTTTTT,.,TRBJ1-4,15,TRBD1,TRBV15
CASSTRLVSAGELFF,TGTGCCAGCAGCACCCGACTAGTGAGCGCCGGGGAGCTGTTTTTT,.,TRBJ2-2,15,.,TRBV11-2
CASSAPGQGTDTQYF,TGTGCCAGCAGTGCCCCGGGACAGGGGACAGATACGCAGTATTTT,.,TRBJ2-3,15,TRBD1,TRBV28
CATSRVGDSQETQYF,TGTGCCACCAGCAGAGTCGGTGACAGTCAAGAGACCCAGTACTTC,.,TRBJ2-5,15,.,TRBV15
CASSYSRGLEAFF,TGTGCCAGCAGTTACTCGAGGGGGCTGGAAGCTTTCTTT,once,TRBJ1-1,13,TRBD1,TRBV6-2/TRBV6-3
CASSAAGGGYGYTF,TGTGCCAGCAGCGCCGCAGGCGGGGGCTATGGCTACACCTTC,.,TRBJ1-2,14,.,TRBV9
CASQGAGYGYTF,TGTGCCAGCCAGGGCGCGGGATATGGCTACACCTTC,.,TRBJ1-2,12,.,TRBV6-5
CASSAMRIANTGELFF,TGTGCCAGCAGCGCGATGAGGATCGCGAACACCGGGGAGCTGTTTTTT,.,TRBJ2-2,16,.,TRBV7-8
CASSYAGQGADYGYTF,TGTGCCAGCAGTTACGCTGGACAGGGGGCTGACTATGGCTACACCTTC,.,TRBJ1-2,16,TRBD1,TRBV6-2/TRBV6-3
CASSPDRGGITLHF,TGTGCCAGCAGCCCGGACAGGGGCGGGATCACCCTCCACTTT,.,TRBJ1-6,14,TRBD1,TRBV7-2
CATRSRGQGETQYF,TGTGCCACCAGGTCCAGGGGGCAAGGGGAGACCCAGTACTTC,.,TRBJ2-5,14,TRBD1,TRBV15
CASSQVAKETQYF,TGTGCCAGCAGCCAAGTAGCTAAAGAGACCCAGTACTTC,few,TRBJ2-5,13,.,TRBV3-1/TRBV3-2
CASSARGSDTIYF,TGTGCCAGCAGCGCGAGGGGGAGTGACACCATATATTTT,.,TRBJ1-3,13,.,TRBV9
CASRPATNEKLFF,TGTGCCAGCAGACCAGCAACTAATGAAAAACTGTTTTTT,.,TRBJ1-4,13,.,TRBV2
CASSQGTMTEAFF,TGCGCCAGCAGCCAAGGGACAATGACTGAAGCTTTCTTT,.,TRBJ1-1,13,.,TRBV5-1
CASSLSRDYEQYF,TGTGCCAGCAGTTTGTCCCGGGACTACGAGCAGTACTTC,.,TRBJ2-7,13,.,TRBV27
CATSDGRVNWREKLFF,TGTGCCACCAGTGATGGCAGGGTGAATTGGCGTGAAAAACTGTTTTTT,.,TRBJ1-4,16,.,TRBV24-1
CASSDRGDGTEAFF,TGTGCCAGCAGCGACAGGGGTGACGGCACTGAAGCTTTCTTT,.,TRBJ1-1,14,TRBD1,TRBV6-5
CASSLAAASNYGYTF,TGTGCCAGCAGCTTAGCGGCCGCCTCTAACTATGGCTACACCTTC,.,TRBJ1-2,15,.,TRBV7-9
CASSLTTNTEAFF,TGTGCCAGCAGCTTAACAACTAACACTGAAGCTTTCTTT,.,TRBJ1-1,13,.,TRBV7-3
CASSLVVSTDTQYF,TGTGCCAGCAGCTTAGTAGTCAGCACAGATACGCAGTATTTT,once,TRBJ2-3,14,.,TRBV7-2
CASSYIMREVHYNEQFF,TGTGCCAGCAGTTACATTATGCGGGAGGTTCATTACAATGAGCAGTTCTTC,.,TRBJ2-1,17,TRBD2,TRBV6-2/TRBV6-3
CASSLKGTGTTNTGELFF,TGTGCCAGCAGCTTAAAAGGGACCGGGACAACGAACACCGGGGAGCTGTTTTTT,.,TRBJ2-2,18,.,TRBV7-2
CAWGGDRGISGYTF,TGTGCCTGGGGGGGGGACAGGGGTATCAGTGGCTACACCTTC,.,TRBJ1-2,14,TRBD1,TRBV30
CASSVEGVYSNQPQHF,TGTGCCAGCAGCGTAGAAGGGGTATATAGCAATCAGCCCCAGCATTTT,.,TRBJ1-5,16,.,TRBV9
CASSFWGGDSPLHF,TGTGCCAGCAGTTTTTGGGGAGGGGATTCACCCCTCCACTTT,.,TRBJ1-6,14,.,TRBV27
CASSNRREEGTNNSPLHF,TGTGCCAGCAGCAACCGCAGGGAGGAGGGAACTAATAATTCACCCCTCCACTTT,.,TRBJ1-6,18,.,TRBV9
CASSFGTEETQYF,TGTGCCAGCAGCTTCGGGACAGAAGAGACCCAGTACTTC,.,TRBJ2-5,13,TRBD1,TRBV11-1
CASSSGRFAGKLFF,TGTGCCAGCAGCTCTGGCCGATTTGCGGGGAAACTGTTTTTT,.,TRBJ1-4,14,.,TRBV5-6
CASSPMGATGANVLTF,TGTGCCAGCAGCCCGATGGGGGCTACTGGGGCCAACGTCCTGACTTTC,.,TRBJ2-6,16,.,TRBV7-9
CASSRGTSGGDSYNEQFF,TGTGCCAGCAGCCGAGGGACTAGCGGGGGGGATTCCTACAATGAGCAGTTCTTC,.,TRBJ2-1,18,TRBD2,TRBV13
CASSPGGGGDYGYTF,TGTGCCAGCAGCCCAGGGGGCGGGGGAGACTATGGCTACACCTTC,.,TRBJ1-2,15,TRBD1,TRBV11-2
CAISDGARLTGTEAFF,TGTGCCATCAGTGATGGGGCCCGGTTAACGGGCACTGAAGCTTTCTTT,once,TRBJ1-1,16,.,TRBV10-3
CSSGGAGDEQFF,TGCAGCTCCGGGGGGGCGGGCGATGAGCAGTTCTTC,.,TRBJ2-1,12,TRBD2,TRBV29-1
CASSPGQAKISEAFF,TGTGCCAGCAGCCCAGGACAGGCTAAAATCTCTGAAGCTTTCTTT,once,TRBJ1-1,15,TRBD1,TRBV27
CAISESELAVKEQFF,TGTGCCATCAGTGAGTCGGAACTAGCGGTGAAAGAGCAGTTCTTC,.,TRBJ2-1,15,TRBD2,TRBV10-3
CASNSPTGRDYGYTF,TGTGCCAGCAACTCGCCGACAGGGAGAGACTATGGCTACACCTTC,.,TRBJ1-2,15,TRBD1,TRBV5-5
CASSKRGLEQGHQPQHF,TGTGCCAGCAGCAAAAGGGGTTTGGAACAGGGACATCAGCCCCAGCATTTT,.,TRBJ1-5,17,.,TRBV7-8